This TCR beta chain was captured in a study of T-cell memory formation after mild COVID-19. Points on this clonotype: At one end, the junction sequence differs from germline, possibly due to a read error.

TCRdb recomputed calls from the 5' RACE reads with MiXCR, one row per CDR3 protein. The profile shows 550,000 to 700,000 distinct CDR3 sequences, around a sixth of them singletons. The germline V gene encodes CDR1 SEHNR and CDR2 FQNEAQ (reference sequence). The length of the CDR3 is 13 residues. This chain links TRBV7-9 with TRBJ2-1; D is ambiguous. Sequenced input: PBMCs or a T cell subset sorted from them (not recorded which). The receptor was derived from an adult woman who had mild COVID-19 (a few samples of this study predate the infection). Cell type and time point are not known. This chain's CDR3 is CASLGISYNEHFF. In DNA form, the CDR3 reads TGTGCCAGCTTGGGAATCTCCTACAATGAGCACTTCTTC.